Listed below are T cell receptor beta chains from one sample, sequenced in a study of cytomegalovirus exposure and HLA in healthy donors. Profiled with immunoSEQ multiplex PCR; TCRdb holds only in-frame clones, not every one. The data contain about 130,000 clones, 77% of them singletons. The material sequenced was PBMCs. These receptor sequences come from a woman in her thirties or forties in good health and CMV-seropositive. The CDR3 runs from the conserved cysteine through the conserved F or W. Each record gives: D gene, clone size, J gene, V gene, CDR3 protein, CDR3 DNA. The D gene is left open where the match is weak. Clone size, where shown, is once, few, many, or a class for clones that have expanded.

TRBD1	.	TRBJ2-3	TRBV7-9	CASSLRTGPTDTQYF	TGTGCCAGCAGCTTAAGGACAGGCCCCACAGATACGCAGTATTTT
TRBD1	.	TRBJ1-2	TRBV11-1	CASSRDRNYGYTF	TGTGCCAGCAGCCGGGACAGAAACTATGGCTACACCTTC
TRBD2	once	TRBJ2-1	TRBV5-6	CASSLPGLAGGDGEQFF	TGTGCCAGCAGCTTGCCCGGACTAGCGGGAGGCGACGGTGAGCAGTTCTTC
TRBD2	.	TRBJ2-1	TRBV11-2	CASSLDKVAGKFF	TGTGCCAGCAGCTTAGATAAAGTAGCGGGAAAGTTCTTC
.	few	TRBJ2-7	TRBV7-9	CSSSFRGEQYF	TGTTCCAGCAGCTTCAGGGGCGAGCAGTACTTC
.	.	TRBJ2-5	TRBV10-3	CAISSGYQETQYF	TGTGCCATCAGTAGCGGATACCAAGAGACCCAGTACTTC
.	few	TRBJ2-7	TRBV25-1	CASSGSSGNYEQYF	TGTGCCAGCAGTGGTAGCTCGGGGAACTACGAGCAGTACTTC
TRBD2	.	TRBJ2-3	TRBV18	CASSPGAGEIDTQYF	TGTGCCAGCTCACCGGGAGCGGGAGAAATAGATACGCAGTATTTT
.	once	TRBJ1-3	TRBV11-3	CASSLSGRSGNTIYF	TGTGCCAGCAGCTTAAGCGGGCGCTCTGGAAACACCATATATTTT
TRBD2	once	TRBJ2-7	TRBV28	CASTPGPGGRGYEQYF	TGTGCCAGCACCCCGGGCCCGGGCGGGAGGGGCTACGAGCAGTACTTC
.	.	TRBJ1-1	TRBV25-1	CASTRSEAFF	TGTGCCAGCACCAGATCAGAAGCTTTCTTT
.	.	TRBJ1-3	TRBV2	CASSARDSGNTIYF	TGTGCCAGCAGTGCCCGGGACTCTGGAAACACCATATATTTT
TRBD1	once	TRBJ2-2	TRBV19	CASSKGAGGASNTGELFF	TGTGCCAGTAGTAAGGGGGCAGGGGGTGCCTCGAACACCGGGGAGCTGTTTTTT
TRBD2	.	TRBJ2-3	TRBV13	CASSFLRSGRATDTQYF	TGTGCCAGCAGCTTCCTAAGAAGCGGGAGGGCCACAGATACGCAGTATTTT
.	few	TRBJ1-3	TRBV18	CASSQGASGNTIYF	TGTGCCAGCTCACAAGGGGCTTCTGGAAACACCATATATTTT
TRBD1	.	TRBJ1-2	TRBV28	CASSPPGTDYGYTF	TGTGCCAGCAGCCCCCCCGGGACAGACTATGGCTACACCTTC
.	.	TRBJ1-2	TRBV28	CASSPRENYGYTF	TGTGCCAGCAGCCCGAGGGAGAACTATGGCTACACCTTC
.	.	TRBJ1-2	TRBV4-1	CASSQELRSFNYGYTF	TGCGCCAGCAGCCAAGAATTAAGGAGCTTCAACTATGGCTACACCTTC
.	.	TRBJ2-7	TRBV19	CASSPGQSYEQYF	TGTGCCAGTAGTCCCGGACAGTCCTACGAGCAGTACTTC
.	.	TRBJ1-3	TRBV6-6	CASRETSSGNTIYF	TGTGCCAGCAGAGAAACAAGCTCTGGAAACACCATATATTTT
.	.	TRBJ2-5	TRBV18	CASFGGGEYQDQETQYF	TGTGCCAGCTTCGGAGGAGGGGAGTACCAGGACCAAGAGACCCAGTACTTC
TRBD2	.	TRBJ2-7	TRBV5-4	CASSQTSGSLGLPYEQYF	TGTGCCAGCAGCCAGACTAGCGGGAGCTTAGGGCTCCCCTACGAGCAGTACTTC
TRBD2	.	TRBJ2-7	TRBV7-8	CASSLRLAGVYEQYF	TGTGCCAGCAGCTTACGACTAGCGGGAGTCTACGAGCAGTACTTC
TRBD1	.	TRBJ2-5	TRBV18	CASSATGTGTETQYF	TGTGCCAGCTCAGCCACCGGGACAGGGACGGAGACCCAGTACTTC
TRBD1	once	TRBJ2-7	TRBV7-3	CASSFGQGDEQYF	TGTGCCAGCAGCTTCGGGCAGGGGGACGAGCAGTACTTC
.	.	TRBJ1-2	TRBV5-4	CASSDSFYGYTF	TGTGCCAGCAGCGACAGCTTCTATGGCTACACCTTC
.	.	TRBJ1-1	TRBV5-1	CASSLDQGTEAFF	TGCGCCAGCAGCTTGGATCAGGGCACTGAAGCTTTCTTT
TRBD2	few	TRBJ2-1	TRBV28	CASRSSGGSGNEQFF	TGTGCCAGCAGGAGCAGCGGGGGGTCTGGGAATGAGCAGTTCTTC
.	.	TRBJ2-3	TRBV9	CASSVAVRNTDTQYF	TGTGCCAGCAGCGTAGCCGTTAGAAACACAGATACGCAGTATTTT
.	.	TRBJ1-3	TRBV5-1	CASSLVPGGNTIYF	TGCGCCAGCAGCTTGGTTCCAGGGGGAAACACCATATATTTT
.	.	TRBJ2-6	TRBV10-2	CASSDGRVSGANVLTF	TGCGCCAGCAGTGACGGCCGGGTCTCTGGGGCCAACGTCCTGACTTTC
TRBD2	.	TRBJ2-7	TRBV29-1	CSVGHRRGGEQYF	TGCAGCGTTGGACATAGACGGGGGGGGGAGCAGTACTTC
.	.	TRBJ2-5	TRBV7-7	CASSPTRQETQYF	TGTGCCAGCAGCCCGACTAGGCAAGAGACCCAGTACTTC
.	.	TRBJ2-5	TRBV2	CASSRELLETQYF	TGTGCCAGCTCTCGGGAGTTGTTGGAGACCCAGTACTTC
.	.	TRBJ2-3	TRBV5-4	CASSARVEDTQYF	TGTGCCAGCAGCGCCAGGGTGGAAGATACGCAGTATTTT
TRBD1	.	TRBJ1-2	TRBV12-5	CASGHYGRGTNYGYTF	TGTGCTAGTGGCCACTACGGCAGGGGGACTAACTATGGCTACACCTTC
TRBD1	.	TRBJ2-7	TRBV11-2	CASSSESRDRGDEQYF	TGTGCCAGCAGCTCAGAAAGCCGGGACAGGGGAGACGAGCAGTACTTC
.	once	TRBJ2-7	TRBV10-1	CASSRAPRDEQYF	TGCGCCAGCAGCCGGGCCCCGAGGGACGAGCAGTACTTC
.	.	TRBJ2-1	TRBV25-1	CASRMSSYNEQFF	TGTGCCAGCAGGATGAGCTCCTACAATGAGCAGTTCTTC
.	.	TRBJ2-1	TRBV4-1	CASSQTRDRQFF	TGCGCCAGCAGCCAAACCAGGGATAGGCAGTTCTTC
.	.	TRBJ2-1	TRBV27	CASSSTAWQGDNEQFF	TGTGCCAGCAGTTCGACCGCCTGGCAGGGCGACAATGAGCAGTTCTTC
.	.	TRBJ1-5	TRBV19	CASTLRGAGVGNQPQHF	TGTGCCAGTACCCTCCGGGGGGCGGGGGTCGGCAATCAGCCCCAGCATTTT
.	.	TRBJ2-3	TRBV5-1	CASSPQRGFSTDTQYF	TGCGCCAGCAGCCCCCAGCGAGGGTTTTCCACAGATACGCAGTATTTT
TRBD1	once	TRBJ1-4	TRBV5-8	CASSPRQGANEKLFF	TGTGCCAGCAGCCCGCGACAGGGAGCTAATGAAAAACTGTTTTTT
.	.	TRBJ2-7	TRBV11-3	CASSFDSSYEQYF	TGTGCCAGCAGCTTCGACAGCTCCTACGAGCAGTACTTC
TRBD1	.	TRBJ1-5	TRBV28	CASSFIGQGGHNSNQPQHF	TGTGCCAGCAGTTTTATCGGACAGGGGGGCCATAATAGCAATCAGCCCCAGCATTTT
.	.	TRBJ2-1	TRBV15	CATSRLPRSYNEQFF	TGTGCCACCAGCAGACTCCCCCGCTCCTACAATGAGCAGTTCTTC
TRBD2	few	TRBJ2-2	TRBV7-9	CASSLLPGLAQVGSGELFF	TGTGCCAGCAGCTTACTTCCGGGACTAGCACAGGTCGGTTCCGGGGAGCTGTTTTTT
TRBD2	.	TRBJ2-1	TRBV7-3	CASSSLPPSGIMNNEQFF	TGTGCCAGCAGCTCCCTCCCTCCTAGCGGGATTATGAACAATGAGCAGTTCTTC
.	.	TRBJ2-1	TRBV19	CASSLLGSVFF	TGTGCCAGTAGTCTCTTGGGGAGTGTGTTCTTC
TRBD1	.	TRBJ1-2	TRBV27	CASRLLGTDNYGYTF	TGTGCCAGCAGGTTACTGGGGACAGATAACTATGGCTACACCTTC
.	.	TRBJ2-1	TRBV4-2	CASSQDFGGVEQFF	TGTGCCAGCAGCCAAGATTTCGGGGGAGTTGAGCAGTTCTTC
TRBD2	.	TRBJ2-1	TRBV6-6	CASSQTSAEQFF	TGTGCCAGCAGTCAAACTAGCGCTGAGCAGTTCTTC
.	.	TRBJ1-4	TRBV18	CASSITRDEKLFF	TGTGCCAGCTCAATCACGAGGGATGAAAAACTGTTTTTT
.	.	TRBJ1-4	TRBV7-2	CASSLIWAQENEKLFF	TGTGCCAGCAGCTTAATCTGGGCACAGGAAAATGAAAAACTGTTTTTT
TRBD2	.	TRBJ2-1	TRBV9	CASSVSGTNYNEQFF	TGTGCCAGCAGCGTAAGCGGGACGAACTACAATGAGCAGTTCTTC